This T cell receptor beta chain was obtained from a study of blood T cells in healthy people across ages. Using a J-beta primer mix together with a sample-barcoded 5' primer, a second PCR was run for roughly 7 to 12 cycles. TCRdb used MiXCR to reprocess the 5' RACE reads, holding one entry per CDR3 protein. The sample has 600,000 to 1,000,000 distinct CDR3 sequences; 58% are singletons. Each donor gave 9 to 10 milliliters of peripheral blood. The study isolated at least 6.5 million PBMCs from each sample. This CDR3 is built from 12 residues. About this clonotype: What it recognizes is unknown.

The study, taken as a whole, reports: Since the PBMCs were unsorted, naive and antigen-experienced cells could not be conclusively compared. Naive CD4+ cell counts and diversity both ran higher in long-lived than in aged donors.

This clonotype was obtained from a man younger than 40 in good health. Sequencing was performed on blood. The genes are TRBV21-1 and TRBJ1-5. TRBV21-1 is noted as a pseudogene. This CDR3 reads CASTGSNQPQHF. The CDR3 DNA follows: TGTGCCAGCACGGGCAGTAATCAGCCCCAGCATTTT.